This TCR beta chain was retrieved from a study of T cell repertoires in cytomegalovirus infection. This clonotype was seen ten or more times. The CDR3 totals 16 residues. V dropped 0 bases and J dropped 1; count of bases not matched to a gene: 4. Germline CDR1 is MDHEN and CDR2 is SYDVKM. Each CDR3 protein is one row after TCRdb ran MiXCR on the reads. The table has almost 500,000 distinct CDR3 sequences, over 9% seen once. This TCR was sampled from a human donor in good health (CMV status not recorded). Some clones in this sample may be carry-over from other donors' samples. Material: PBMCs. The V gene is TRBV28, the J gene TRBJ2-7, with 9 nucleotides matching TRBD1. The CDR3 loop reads CASSLWTGGTSYEQYF. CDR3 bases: TGTGCCAGCAGTTTATGGACAGGGGGAACTTCCTACGAGCAGTACTTC.